This T cell receptor beta chain emerged from a study of long-term antiretroviral therapy in people with HIV. Researchers ran immunoSEQ v3.0 at survey level. Some clones are missing from TCRdb's copy, which holds only in-frame ones; the method was immunoSEQ multiplex PCR. The sample shows tens of thousands of clones, 85% of them seen only once. The CDR3 has 17 residues. The sample consisted of unsorted PBMCs, taken 3.1 years after starting antiretroviral therapy. The chain employs TRBV21-1 and TRBJ1-5; the table's D gene call, TRBD1, was not cross checked with the DNA. TRBV21-1 is recorded as a pseudogene. The source of this sequence is a woman between 50 and 59 years old with HIV. The CDR3 loop is CASSMEWDRVGNQPQHF. The CDR3 DNA reads TGTGCCAGCAGCATGGAATGGGACAGGGTAGGCAATCAGCCCCAGCATTTT.